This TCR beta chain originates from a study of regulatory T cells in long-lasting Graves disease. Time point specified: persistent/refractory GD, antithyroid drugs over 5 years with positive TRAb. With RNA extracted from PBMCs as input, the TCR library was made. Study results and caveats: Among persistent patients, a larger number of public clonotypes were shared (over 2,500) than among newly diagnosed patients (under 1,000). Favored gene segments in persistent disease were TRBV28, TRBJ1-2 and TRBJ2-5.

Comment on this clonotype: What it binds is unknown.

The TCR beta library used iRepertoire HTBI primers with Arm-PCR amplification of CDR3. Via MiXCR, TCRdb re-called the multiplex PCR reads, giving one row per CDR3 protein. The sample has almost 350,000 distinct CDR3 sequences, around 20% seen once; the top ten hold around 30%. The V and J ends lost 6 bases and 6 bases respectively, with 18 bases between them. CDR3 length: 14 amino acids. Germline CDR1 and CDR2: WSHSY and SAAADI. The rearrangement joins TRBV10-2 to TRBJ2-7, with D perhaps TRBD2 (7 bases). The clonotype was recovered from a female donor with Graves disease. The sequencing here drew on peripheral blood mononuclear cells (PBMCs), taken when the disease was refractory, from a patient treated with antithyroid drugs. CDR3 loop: CASSREAGDGEQYF. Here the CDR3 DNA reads TGCGCCAGCAGCCGGGAGGCAGGGGATGGCGAGCAGTACTTC.